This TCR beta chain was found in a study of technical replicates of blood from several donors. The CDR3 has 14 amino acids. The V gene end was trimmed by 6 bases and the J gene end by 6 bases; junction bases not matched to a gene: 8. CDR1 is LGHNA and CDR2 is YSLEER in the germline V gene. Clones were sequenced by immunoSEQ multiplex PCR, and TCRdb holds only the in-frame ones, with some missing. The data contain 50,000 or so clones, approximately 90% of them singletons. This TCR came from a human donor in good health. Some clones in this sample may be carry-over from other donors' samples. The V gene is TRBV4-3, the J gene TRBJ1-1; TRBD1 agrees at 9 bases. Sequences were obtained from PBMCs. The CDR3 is CASSQGQGRPEAFF. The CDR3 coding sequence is TGCGCCAGCAGTCAGGGACAGGGAAGGCCTGAAGCTTTCTTT.